The 2 T cell receptor beta chains below come from one sample, sequenced in a study of CD8+ T cells in alopecia areata. Extracted RNA was reverse transcribed, and the resulting cDNA served as sequencing template. The data were produced by immunoSEQ multiplex PCR, yet TCRdb's version contains in-frame clones alone and is incomplete. Among some 82,000 clones, roughly 51% were seen once, and the ten largest hold 5.7%. The sequencing sample was made of NKG2D-high CD8+ T cells sorted from blood. Receptors originate from a human donor with alopecia areata.

This clone occurred a few times. V gene TRBV29-1 combines with J gene TRBJ1-4; TRBD1 might be the D (5 bases). There are 13 residues in the CDR3. The V and J ends lost 0 bases and 11 bases respectively, with 13 bases between them. Germline V gene lookup returns CDR1 SQVTM and CDR2 ANQGSEA. CDR3 region: CSVEDLQGWKLFF. The CDR3, as DNA: TGCAGCGTTGAAGATCTTCAGGGTTGGAAACTGTTTTTT.

This chain joins TRBV13 and TRBJ1-1, with 7 bases lining up with TRBD1. This CDR3 is 14 amino acids long. Germline CDR1 is PRHDT and CDR2 is FYEKMQ (reference sequence). With V trimmed by 0 bases and J by 4 bases, 2 bases remained unmatched. The CDR3 here is CASSLGTGSTEAFF. The CDR3 bases are TGTGCCAGCAGCTTAGGGACAGGGAGCACTGAAGCTTTCTTT.